The clone carrying this TCR beta chain was counted only a few times. The source of the sample is a study of blood T cells in healthy people across ages. Across the study: When template switching was applied, about one barcoded beta molecule was captured per two T cells.

Per-sample PBMC isolation yielded at least 7 million cells. Primers used in a second PCR of roughly 6 to 11 cycles were a sample-barcoded 5' primer and a J-beta primer mix. Via MiXCR, TCRdb re-called the 5' RACE reads, giving one row per CDR3 protein. This sample has about 800,000 distinct CDR3 sequences, with roughly 60% found just once. The TCR sequence derives from a man younger than 45 in good health. The specimen sequenced was blood.

This CDR3 is CASSSPGAGGETQYF. In DNA form, the CDR3 reads TGTGCCAGCTCATCTCCGGGGGCCGGGGGAGAGACCCAGTACTTC. The rearrangement links TRBV18 to TRBJ2-7, with D perhaps assigned TRBD1 or TRBD2 (6 bases each). The J call is doubtful: the DNA matches TRBJ2-5 better. CDR1 and CDR2 from the germline V gene are KGHSH and LQKENI. CDR3 length: 15 amino acids.